One sample yielded the 25 T cell receptor beta chains listed below, sequenced in a study of blood T cell repertoires in COVID-19. The protocol was immunoSEQ multiplex PCR, while the TCRdb copy is restricted to in-frame clones and leaves out a portion. The table records about 460,000 clones, roughly nine tenths of them present only once. What was sequenced was PBMCs or T cells enriched from blood (not recorded which). All receptors come from an older woman who had recovered from COVID-19.

In its sample, this clone was seen a few times. CDR3 protein: CASGPGTTYEQFF. For the CDR3, the DNA is TGTGCCAGTGGGCCAGGCACAACCTATGAGCAGTTCTTC. V gene TRBV19 combines with J gene TRBJ2-1; D call uncertain. The CDR3 totals 13 residues. The V gene's germline CDR1 is LNHDA and CDR2 SQIVND (reference sequence). V was shortened by 8 bases and J by 8 bases, with 16 bases between the two germline ends.

The rearrangement joins TRBV2 to TRBJ1-3; 8 bases fit TRBD1. The V gene's germline CDR1 is SNHLY and CDR2 FYNNEI. CDR3 length: 15 residues. Trimming cost V 4 bases and J 4 bases; bases outside gene matches: 6. DNA of the CDR3: TGTGCCAGCAGTGCTACAGGGGGAACGGGAAACACCATATATTTT. It translates to CASSATGGTGNTIYF. The full variable domain, its missing parts supplied by reference TRBV2 and TRBJ1-3, is EPEVTQTPSHQVTQMGQEVILRCVPISNHLYFYWYRQILGQKVEFLVSFYNNEISEKSEIFDDQFSVERPDGSNFTLKIRSTKLEDSAMYFCASSATGGTGNTIYFGEGSWLTVV.

The chain joins TRBV24-1 to TRBJ2-7; 9 bases are shared with TRBD2. V lost 5 bases, J lost 2 bases, and 9 bases stayed unmatched. The CDR3 has 16 residues. The germline gives CDR1 KGHDR, CDR2 SFDVKD. The CDR3: CATSGVGQRGAYEQYF. As DNA, the CDR3 is TGTGCCACCAGTGGGGTAGGACAGCGGGGGGCCTACGAGCAGTACTTC.

The chain employs TRBV4-1 and TRBJ1-1, with D possibly being TRBD1 (5 bases). With 3 bases removed from V and 3 bases from J, the gap between germline ends came to 11 bases. The CDR3 totals 14 residues. The germline V gene encodes CDR1 MGHRA and CDR2 YSYEKL. In nucleotides, the CDR3 is TGCGCCAGCAGCCAGGACAACAGCTACACTGAAGCTTTCTTT. Translating it yields CASSQDNSYTEAFF.

The V gene is TRBV11-2, the J gene TRBJ2-1; TRBD1 agrees at 8 bases. Germline CDR1 SGHAT, CDR2 FQNNGV. The CDR3 totals 17 residues. V dropped 5 bases and J dropped 2; count of bases not matched to a gene: 11. The CDR3: CASSPGQGGVTYNEQFF. The CDR3 DNA is TGTGCCAGCAGCCCCGGACAGGGCGGAGTGACCTACAATGAGCAGTTCTTC.

V usage is TRBV5-1 and J usage is TRBJ2-2; 7 bases match TRBD1. The CDR3 has 14 residues. Looked up from germline, CDR1 is SGHRS and CDR2 is YFSETQ. Losses at the gene ends were 4 bases for V and 4 bases for J; bases not matched to a gene: 4. CDR3 in amino acids: CASSQQGSTGELFF. The CDR3 nucleotides read TGCGCCAGCAGCCAACAGGGGTCCACCGGGGAGCTGTTTTTT.

This rearrangement joins TRBV9 to TRBJ2-5, with 9 bases that match TRBD2. Trimming removed 0 bases from V and 2 bases from J; junction bases left unmatched: 8. The CDR3 contains 17 residues. Germline CDR1 SGDLS, CDR2 YYNGEE. The DNA of the CDR3 is TGTGCCAGCAGCGTAGCGAGCGGGGGGCCGATACAAGAGACCCAGTACTTC. Its protein is CASSVASGGPIQETQYF.

The rearrangement links TRBV6-5 to TRBJ1-6; 9 positions match TRBD1. Germline V lookup: CDR1 MNHEY, CDR2 SVGAGI. V shed 4 bases, J shed 8 bases, and the junction held 6 bases outside the gene matches. CDR3 size: 15 residues. The chain's CDR3 is CASSFRDREDSPLHF. CDR3 nucleotide sequence: TGTGCCAGCAGTTTCCGGGACAGGGAAGATTCACCCCTCCACTTT.

In its sample, this clone was seen once. V usage is TRBV27 and J usage is TRBJ2-3; D perhaps matches TRBD2 (6 bases). Germline V CDR1 and CDR2: MNHEY, SMNVEV (reference sequence). The CDR3 covers 15 residues. The ends were cut back, 3 bases at V and 2 bases at J, with 12 bases in the middle. CDR3 residues: CASSLDSGITDTQYF. CDR3 coding DNA: TGTGCCAGCAGTTTGGATAGCGGTATCACAGATACGCAGTATTTT.

This clone has a handful of counts. V is TRBV30 and J is TRBJ1-2; D possibly corresponds to TRBD1 (5 bases). Trimming shortened V by 2 bases and J by 4 bases, and 8 bases separated the two germline ends. Germline CDR1 reads GTSNPN; CDR2 reads SVGIG (reference sequence). CDR3 length equals 12 residues. The chain's CDR3 is CAWSRGIYGYTF. CDR3 coding DNA: TGTGCCTGGAGTAGGGGAATCTATGGCTACACCTTC. Full variable domain (rest looked up from reference TRBV30 and TRBJ1-2): SQTIHQWPATLVQPVGSPLSLECTVEGTSNPNLYWYRQAAGRGLQLLFYSVGIGQISSEVPQNLSASRPQDRQFILSSKKLLLSDSGFYLCAWSRGIYGYTFGSGTRLTVV.

The J gene is TRBJ2-7, the V gene TRBV19; 7 positions agree with TRBD1. J was trimmed by 6 bases and V by 3 bases; bases with no gene match: 5. Germline assignment: CDR1 LNHDA and CDR2 SQIVND (reference sequence). The CDR3 has 13 residues. Here the CDR3 reads CASSIVSGGEQYV. CDR3 in DNA: TGTGCCAGTAGTATTGTTTCAGGGGGCGAGCAGTACGTC.

The rearrangement uses TRBV5-5 and TRBJ2-1; tentatively, D is TRBD1 (6 bases). From germline, CDR1 is SGHKS and CDR2 YYEKEE (reference sequence). Trimming stripped 6 bases from V and 1 base from J, with 14 bases between. This CDR3 has 15 residues. This chain's CDR3 is CASTIRTGSYNEQFF. The CDR3, as DNA: TGTGCCAGCACCATTCGTACAGGGTCCTACAATGAGCAGTTCTTC.

In nucleotides, the CDR3 is TGTGCCAGTAGTCGTCCCGGGACAGGGTTAGGCCAGCCCCAGCATTTT. Protein product: CASSRPGTGLGQPQHF. The gene calls are TRBV19 and TRBJ1-5, with TRBD1 matching over 9 bases. The V gene's germline CDR1 is LNHDA and CDR2 SQIVND (reference sequence). The junction had 12 bases not matched to a gene; V was cut back by 5 bases and J by 7 bases. The CDR3 sequence is 16 residues long.

This clone was seen just once. V is TRBV2 and J is TRBJ2-6, with TRBD1 identical over 12 bases. This CDR3 is built from 18 residues. The trim removed 6 bases at V and 3 bases at J, leaving 9 bases unmatched. Germline CDR1 is SNHLY and CDR2 is FYNNEI. DNA for the CDR3: TGTGCCAGCAGCTACCGGGACAGGGGGCTGGTTGGGGCCAACGTCCTGACTTTC. Encoded protein: CASSYRDRGLVGANVLTF.

The V gene is TRBV2, the J gene TRBJ1-5; 10 bases match TRBD1. V shed 4 bases, J shed 8 bases, and the junction held 8 bases outside the gene matches. CDR1 and CDR2 (germline): SNHLY, FYNNEI. The CDR3 consists of 15 residues. The CDR3 DNA reads as TGTGCCAGCAGTGGGGGACAGGGGAAGGGTGAGCCCCAGCATTTT. Residues: CASSGGQGKGEPQHF.

The chain joins TRBV7-6 to TRBJ2-7, with 7 bases fitting TRBD1. Trimming removed 1 base from V and 2 bases from J; junction bases left unmatched: 2. The CDR3 length is 14 residues. Germline CDR1 SGHVS, CDR2 FNYEAQ. In DNA, the CDR3 is TGTGCCAGCAGCTTAGAACAGGGGCCCTACGAGCAGTACTTC. Translated: CASSLEQGPYEQYF.

This clone showed up just once. J is TRBJ2-3 and V is TRBV30, with D possibly TRBD2 on 5 matching bases. The length of the CDR3 is 15 residues. Trimming cost V 1 base and J 3 bases, with 14 bases left between them. Germline CDR1 GTSNPN, CDR2 SVGIG (reference sequence). CDR3 in amino acids: CAWSAGFPGTDTQYF. DNA of the CDR3: TGTGCCTGGAGTGCTGGGTTTCCGGGGACAGATACGCAGTATTTT.

The chain recombines TRBV27 with TRBJ2-2, with 8 bases that match TRBD1. The length of the CDR3 is 14 residues. J gave up 4 bases and V 6 bases, and 4 bases lay outside the gene matches. Germline V gene lookup returns CDR1 MNHEY and CDR2 SMNVEV (reference sequence). The CDR3 DNA is TGTGCCAGCAGACAGGGGGTGTTCACCGGGGAGCTGTTTTTT. The encoded protein is CASRQGVFTGELFF.

On this clone itself: Other DNA sequences in the same sample also yield this CDR3. This chain uses TRBV5-1 with TRBJ2-3; D is uncertain. Germline CDR1 is SGHRS and CDR2 is YFSETQ. Trimming took 0 bases from V and 6 from J, leaving 8 bases between them. The CDR3 is 13 residues long. CDR3 in amino acids: CASSLVRRDTQYF. The CDR3, as DNA: TGCGCCAGCAGCTTGGTGCGCAGGGATACGCAGTATTTT.

The V call is TRBV5-5, the J call TRBJ2-7; D possibly corresponds to TRBD1 (7 bases). V was cut by 4 bases and J by 2 bases, with 16 bases left in between. This CDR3 is built from 15 residues. The V gene's germline CDR1 is SGHKS and CDR2 YYEKEE (reference sequence). The CDR3 spells CASSRAGQLTYEQYF. In nucleotides, the CDR3 is TGTGCCAGCAGCCGCGCGGGACAGCTAACCTACGAGCAGTACTTC.

Comment on this clone: Other DNA sequences of this sample code for an identical CDR3. The chain employs TRBV4-1 and TRBJ1-1; D remains unclear. Trimming took 1 base from V and 1 from J, leaving 4 bases between them. Germline V gives CDR1 MGHRA, CDR2 YSYEKL. CDR3 length equals 13 residues. The CDR3, as DNA: TGCGCCAGCAGCCAAGGGCAGAACACTGAAGCTTTCTTT. Amino acids: CASSQGQNTEAFF.

This rearrangement joins TRBV5-4 to TRBJ1-3; D not certain. The CDR3 runs to 14 residues. Germline V gene sequence: CDR1 SGHNT, CDR2 YYREEE (reference sequence). V gave up 4 bases and J gave up 0 bases, with 8 bases separating them. CDR3 region: CASSLRDSGNTIYF. CDR3 sequence (DNA): TGTGCCAGCAGCCTCCGGGACTCTGGAAACACCATATATTTT.

A note on this clone: Additional DNA sequences in this sample encode the identical CDR3. V and J are TRBV5-1 and TRBJ1-1; D possibly corresponds to TRBD1 (5 bases). V was trimmed by 2 bases and J by 2 bases, leaving 7 bases between them. Germline CDR1 is SGHRS and CDR2 is YFSETQ. This CDR3 has 13 residues. The CDR3 here is CASSFQGNTEAFF. The CDR3 DNA follows: TGCGCCAGCAGCTTCCAGGGAAACACTGAAGCTTTCTTT.

V is TRBV5-5 and J is TRBJ2-7; 8 bases line up with TRBD1. Looked up from germline, CDR1 is SGHKS and CDR2 is YYEKEE (reference sequence). V trimming: 4 bases; J trimming: 2 bases; junction bases outside the gene matches: 5. CDR3 length: 14 residues. CDR3 in DNA: TGTGCCAGCAGCATGAGGACAGGGACCTACGAGCAGTACTTC. Encoded protein: CASSMRTGTYEQYF.

This clone appeared a few times. The chain uses TRBV6-1 and TRBJ2-6; 8 nucleotides match TRBD1. The CDR3 covers 16 residues. CDR1 MNHNS and CDR2 SASEGT come from the germline V gene. The ends lost 1 base at V and 2 bases at J; junction bases unmatched: 1. The CDR3 sequence: CASSEGTGTGANVLTF. CDR3 nucleotides: TGTGCCAGCAGTGAAGGGACAGGGACTGGGGCCAACGTCCTGACTTTC.